This T cell receptor beta chain was documented in a study of technical replicates of blood from several donors. The germline V and J ends were trimmed by 1 base and 4 bases, with 10 bases remaining between them. The CDR3 is made up of 14 amino acids. The germline CDR1 and CDR2 sequences are MNHNS and SASEGT. Repertoires were generated with immunoSEQ multiplex PCR, while TCRdb's copy carries only in-frame clones and drops some. Of about 61,000 clones in the sample, less than 98% were seen once. The chain has TRBV6-1 and TRBJ1-2; D remains ambiguous. Source material: T cells isolated from PBMCs. This TCR was recovered from a human donor in good health. CDR3 in amino acids: CASSEVGSFYGYTF. The CDR3 coding sequence is TGTGCCAGCAGTGAAGTCGGTAGCTTCTATGGCTACACCTTC.